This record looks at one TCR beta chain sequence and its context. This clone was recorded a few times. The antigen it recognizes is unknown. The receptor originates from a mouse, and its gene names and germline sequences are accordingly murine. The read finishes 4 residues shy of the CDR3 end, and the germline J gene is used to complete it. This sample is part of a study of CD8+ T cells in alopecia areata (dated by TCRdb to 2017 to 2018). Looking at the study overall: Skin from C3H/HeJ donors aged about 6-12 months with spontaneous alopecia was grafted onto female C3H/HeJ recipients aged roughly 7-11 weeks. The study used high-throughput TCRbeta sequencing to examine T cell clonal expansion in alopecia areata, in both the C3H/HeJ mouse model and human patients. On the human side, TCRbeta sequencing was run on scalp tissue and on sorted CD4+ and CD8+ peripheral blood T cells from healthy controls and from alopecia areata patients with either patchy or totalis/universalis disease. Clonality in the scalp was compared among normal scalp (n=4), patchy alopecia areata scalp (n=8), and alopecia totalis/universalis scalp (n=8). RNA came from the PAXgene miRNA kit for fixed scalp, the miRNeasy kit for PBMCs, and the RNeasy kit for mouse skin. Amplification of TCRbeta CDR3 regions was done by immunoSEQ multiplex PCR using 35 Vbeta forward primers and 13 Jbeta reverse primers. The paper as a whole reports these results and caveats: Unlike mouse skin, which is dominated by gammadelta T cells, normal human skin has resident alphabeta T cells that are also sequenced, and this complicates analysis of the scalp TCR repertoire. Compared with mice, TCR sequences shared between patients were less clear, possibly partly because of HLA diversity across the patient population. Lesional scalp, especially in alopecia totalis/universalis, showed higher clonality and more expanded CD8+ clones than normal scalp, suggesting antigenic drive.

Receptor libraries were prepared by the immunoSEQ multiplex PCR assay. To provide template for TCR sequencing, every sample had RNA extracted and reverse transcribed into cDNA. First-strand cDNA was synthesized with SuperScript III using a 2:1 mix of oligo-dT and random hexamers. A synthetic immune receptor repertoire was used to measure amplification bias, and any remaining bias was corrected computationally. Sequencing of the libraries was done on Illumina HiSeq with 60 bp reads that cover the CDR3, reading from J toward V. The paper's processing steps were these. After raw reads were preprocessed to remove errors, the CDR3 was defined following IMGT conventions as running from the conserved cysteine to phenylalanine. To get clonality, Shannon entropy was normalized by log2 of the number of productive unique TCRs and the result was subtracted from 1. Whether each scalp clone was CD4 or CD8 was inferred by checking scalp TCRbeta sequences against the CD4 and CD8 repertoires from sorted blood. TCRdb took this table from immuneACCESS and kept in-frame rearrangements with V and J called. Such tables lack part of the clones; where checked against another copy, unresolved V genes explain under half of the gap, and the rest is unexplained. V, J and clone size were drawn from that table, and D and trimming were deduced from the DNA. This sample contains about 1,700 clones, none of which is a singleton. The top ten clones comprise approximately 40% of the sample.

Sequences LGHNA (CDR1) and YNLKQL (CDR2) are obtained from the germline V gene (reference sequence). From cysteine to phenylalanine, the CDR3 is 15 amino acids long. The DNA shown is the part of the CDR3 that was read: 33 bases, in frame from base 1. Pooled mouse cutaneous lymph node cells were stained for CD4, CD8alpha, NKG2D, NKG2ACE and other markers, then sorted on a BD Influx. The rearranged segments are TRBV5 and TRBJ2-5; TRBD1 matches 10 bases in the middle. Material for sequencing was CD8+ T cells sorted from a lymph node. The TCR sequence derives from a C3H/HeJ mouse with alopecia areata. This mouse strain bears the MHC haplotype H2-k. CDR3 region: CASSPRDRGGDTQYF. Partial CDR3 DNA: TGTGCCAGCAGCCCCCGGGACAGGGGAGGGGAC.